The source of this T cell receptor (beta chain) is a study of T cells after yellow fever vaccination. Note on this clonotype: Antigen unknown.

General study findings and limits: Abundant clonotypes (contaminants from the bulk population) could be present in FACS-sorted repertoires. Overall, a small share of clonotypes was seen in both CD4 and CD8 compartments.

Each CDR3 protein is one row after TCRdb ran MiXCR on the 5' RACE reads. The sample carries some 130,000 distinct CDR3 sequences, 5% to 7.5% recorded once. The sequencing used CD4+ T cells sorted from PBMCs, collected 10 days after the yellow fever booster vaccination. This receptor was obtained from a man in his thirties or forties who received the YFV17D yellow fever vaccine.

The CDR3 is CASSPRTGWTEAFF. For the CDR3, the DNA is TGTGCCAGCAGCCCCCGGACAGGCTGGACTGAAGCTTTCTTT. This chain links TRBV7-2 with TRBJ1-1; 7 bases align to TRBD1. The CDR3 is 14 residues long. Per germline, CDR1 SGHTA and CDR2 FQGNSA. Unmatched junction bases numbered 8, after V lost 5 bases and J lost 5 bases.